Below, 2 T cell receptor beta chains from the same sample are listed, as sequenced in a study of T cells in Graves' hyperthyroidism and ophthalmopathy. Amplification yielded TCR beta CDR3 regions, with RNA transcripts as the source. A first-round RT-PCR of the TCR CDR3 used the HTBI primer set. TCRdb ran MiXCR on the multiplex PCR reads and lists one entry per CDR3 protein. The sample lists a few hundred thousand distinct CDR3 sequences, about a fifth seen once, with around 27% in the top ten. The sequencing input was blood. The source of these receptors is a man between 18 and 29 years old with Graves' hyperthyroidism.

This clonotype occurred once. V usage is TRBV12-3 or TRBV12-4 and J usage is TRBJ2-7; 12 nucleotides align to TRBD2. The trim removed 7 bases at V and 7 bases at J, leaving 5 bases unmatched. There are 13 residues in the CDR3. The DNA for the CDR3 is TGTGCCAGCAAGACTAGCGGGAGAGAAGAGCAGTACTTC. Amino acids: CASKTSGREEQYF.

This clonotype was seen only a few times. A much larger clone sits a single nucleotide away, making a read error possible. This likely comes from a read error, as the CDR3 has no conserved phenylalanine or tryptophan at its end. CDR3 coding DNA: TGTGCCAGCAGTCGGACAGGGCCTTATCAGCCCCAGCATTTG. Residues: CASSRTGPYQPQHL. V and J are TRBV12-3 or TRBV12-4 and TRBJ1-5; TRBD1 aligns across 8 bases. The V and J ends lost 5 bases and 5 bases, in that order; junction bases with no gene match: 5. The CDR3 runs to 14 residues.